This note documents a single TCR beta chain sequence. The antigen is not known. Sequencing of TCR beta, carried out with a high-throughput approach, was applied to CD8+ and CD4+ T cells from the blood. TEMRA cells were enriched by FACS, and CD4+ and CD8+ T cells were negatively isolated. This entry comes from a study of CD8 T cells in Susac syndrome. Broader study findings: In its TCR sequencing and HLA analysis, the study acknowledged that the number of individuals was relatively small.

Reverse transcription of about 0.5 to 1 ug RNA was performed with random hexamers. TCR beta CDR3 was amplified by immunoSEQ covering 54 Vbeta and 13 Jbeta. TCRdb called the immunoSEQ multiplex PCR reads again in MiXCR, with one record for every CDR3 protein. The table lists 120,000 to 150,000 distinct CDR3 sequences, 85% to 95% of them singletons. The CDR3 loop spans 13 amino acids. V lost 5 bases and J 15 bases, leaving 20 bases between the germline ends. The sequencing sample was made of CD4+ T cells from PBMCs. This rearrangement joins TRBV12-3 or TRBV12-4 to TRBJ2-1; TRBD1 might be the D (6 bases). This clonotype was sampled from a human donor with multiple sclerosis. DNA of the CDR3: TGTGCCAGCAGTAGGGACAAGTTTGCGACCAGGTTCTTC. Protein product: CASSRDKFATRFF.